Following are 32 T cell receptor beta chains from one sample sequenced in a study of blood T cells in healthy people across ages. Next came a second PCR, run for about 6 to 12 cycles, which used a sample-barcoded 5' primer along with a J-beta primer mix. In TCRdb, the 5' RACE reads were re-called with MiXCR into one record per CDR3 protein. The sample has some 290,000 distinct CDR3 sequences; 27% are singletons. Sequenced sample: blood. The origin of the receptors is a woman in her sixties or seventies in good health.

This clonotype came up a few times. The CDR3 protein is CASTSSGMHTDTQYF. DNA for the CDR3: TGTGCCAGCACCTCTAGCGGGATGCACACAGATACGCAGTATTTT. This rearrangement joins TRBV7-2 to TRBJ2-3; 9 bases map to TRBD2. The CDR3 extends over 15 amino acids. From germline, CDR1 is SGHTA and CDR2 FQGNSA. The ends lost 7 bases at V and 2 bases at J; junction bases unmatched: 7.

The chain combines TRBV7-2 with TRBJ1-2; 8 bases agree with TRBD1. The trim removed 5 bases at V and 4 bases at J, leaving 6 bases unmatched. This CDR3 is 14 amino acids long. From germline, CDR1 is SGHTA and CDR2 FQGNSA. The CDR3 region is CASSATGEGYGYTF. The DNA of the CDR3 is TGTGCCAGCAGCGCGACAGGGGAGGGCTATGGCTACACCTTC. The full variable domain, its missing parts supplied by reference TRBV7-2 and TRBJ1-2, is GAGVSQSPSNKVTEKGKDVELRCDPISGHTALYWYRQSLGQGLEFLIYFQGNSAPDKSGLPSDRFSAERTGGSVSTLTIQRTQQEDSAVYLCASSATGEGYGYTFGSGTRLTVV.

This clonotype was recorded many times. The chain joins TRBV28 to TRBJ2-5; no clear D. Germline-derived CDR1 and CDR2 are MDHEN and SYDVKM. The CDR3 extends over 11 amino acids. Trimming cost V 3 bases and J 4 bases, with 3 bases left between them. The DNA for the CDR3 is TGTGCCAGCAGTTTCTTAGAGACCCAGTACTTC. It encodes CASSFLETQYF. Based on the CDR3 plus reference TRBV28 and TRBJ2-5, the full variable domain is DVKVTQSSRYLVKRTGEKVFLECVQDMDHENMFWYRQDPGLGLRLIYFSYDVKMKEKGDIPEGYSVSREKKERFSLILESASTNQTSMYLCASSFLETQYFGPGTRLLVL.

V is TRBV7-9 and J is TRBJ2-5, with a weak D call TRBD2 (5 bases). Germline CDR1 is SEHNR and CDR2 is FQNEAQ (reference sequence). Trimming took off 9 bases at V and 2 bases at J, with 22 bases between the two ends. CDR3 length: 16 amino acids. The CDR3: CASSPYSRGFQETQYF. Written as DNA, the CDR3 is TGTGCCAGTAGCCCGTACAGTCGAGGGTTTCAAGAGACCCAGTACTTC.

The genes are TRBV6-2 or TRBV6-3 and TRBJ2-1; 11 positions match TRBD2. V gave up 7 bases and J gave up 5 bases; unmatched junction bases: 10. This CDR3 has 16 amino acids. Germline CDR1 reads MNHEY; CDR2 reads SVGEGT. This CDR3 reads CASTFRGLAEHNEQFF. CDR3 nucleotide sequence: TGTGCCAGCACATTCAGGGGACTAGCGGAGCACAATGAGCAGTTCTTC.

V and J are TRBV28 and TRBJ2-3; D remains ambiguous. Germline values: CDR1 MDHEN, CDR2 SYDVKM. This CDR3 comprises 8 residues. CDR3 DNA sequence: TGTGAACTAGATACGCAGTATTTT. Translating it yields CELDTQYF.

This clonotype came up a few times. The chain employs TRBV20-1 and TRBJ2-7, with 8 bases that match TRBD2. The V gene end was trimmed by 0 bases and the J gene end by 4 bases; junction bases not matched to a gene: 2. Per germline, CDR1 DFQATT and CDR2 SNEGSKA (reference sequence). The CDR3 sequence is 13 residues long. The CDR3 region has the DNA TGCAGTGCTAGAGATGGGACTAGGTACGAGCAGTACTTC. It encodes CSARDGTRYEQYF.

The V call is TRBV7-2, the J call TRBJ2-2; 10 nucleotides match TRBD2. CDR1 and CDR2 (germline): SGHTA, FQGNSA. This CDR3 has 17 residues. The ends lost 1 base at V and 4 bases at J; junction bases unmatched: 6. CDR3: CASSLVSLAGVTGELFF. CDR3 coding DNA: TGTGCCAGCAGCTTAGTGTCCCTAGCGGGAGTCACCGGGGAGCTGTTTTTT.

This chain links TRBV10-3 with TRBJ2-1; TRBD2 matches at 7 bases. Per germline, CDR1 ENHRY and CDR2 SYGVKD. With V trimmed by 9 bases and J by 0 bases, 17 bases remained unmatched. CDR3 length equals 18 residues. The CDR3 DNA reads TGTGCCATTAGACAAGCGGGAACCGGGGCAAGCTCCTACAATGAGCAGTTCTTC. This codes for CAIRQAGTGASSYNEQFF.

The rearrangement uses TRBV7-2 and TRBJ2-7; TRBD1 matches 11 bases. Trimming removed 5 bases from V and 5 bases from J; junction bases left unmatched: 2. The germline CDR1 and CDR2 sequences are SGHTA and FQGNSA. The CDR3 spans 13 residues. CDR3 coding DNA: TGTGCCAGCAGCGGACAGGGGGCCGACGAGCAGTACTTC. Its translation is CASSGQGADEQYF.

The CDR3 nucleotides are TGCAGTGCCCCTAGAGAGGGGGCCGAAGCTTTCTTT. Protein product: CSAPREGAEAFF. This chain links TRBV20-1 with TRBJ1-1, with 7 bases fitting TRBD1. The CDR3 contains 12 residues. Looked up from germline, CDR1 is DFQATT and CDR2 is SNEGSKA (reference sequence). V trimming: 6 bases; J trimming: 8 bases; junction bases outside the gene matches: 9.

The chain carries TRBV4-3 and TRBJ2-5; 10 bases align to TRBD1. The ends lost 3 bases at V and 4 bases at J; junction bases unmatched: 14. CDR1 and CDR2 (germline): LGHNA, YSLEER. This CDR3 contains 18 residues. In nucleotides, the CDR3 is TGCGCCAGCAGCCAGGGGCCGACAGGGGGCGCTTTTTCAGAGACCCAGTACTTC. It specifies CASSQGPTGGAFSETQYF.

This clonotype was observed a handful of times. The genes are TRBV5-5 and TRBJ1-4; D not certain. The CDR3 runs to 14 residues. The V gene lost 0 bases and the J gene lost 4 bases, with 7 bases spanning the gap. Germline CDR1 reads SGHKS; CDR2 reads YYEKEE (reference sequence). The DNA of the CDR3 is TGTGCCAGCAGCTTGGTACCGAATAATGAAAAACTGTTTTTT. It specifies CASSLVPNNEKLFF.

This clonotype was detected once. The V call is TRBV29-1, the J call TRBJ2-5, with TRBD1 identical over 7 bases. CDR3 length: 12 amino acids. J was trimmed by 1 base and V by 7 bases; bases with no gene match: 3. In germline, CDR1 is SQVTM, CDR2 ANQGSEA. Written as DNA, the CDR3 is TGCAGCGGCGGACAGGCCCAAGAGACCCAGTACTTC. This sequence encodes CSGGQAQETQYF. Variable domain in full (rest from reference TRBV29-1 and TRBJ2-5): SAVISQKPSRDICQRGTSLTIQCQVDSQVTMMFWYRQQPGQSLTLIATANQGSEATYESGFVIDKFPISRPNLTFSTLTVSNMSPEDSSIYLCSGGQAQETQYFGPGTRLLVL.

This clonotype has more than one count but fewer than ten. The chain couples TRBV9 to TRBJ2-7; 7 bases line up with TRBD2. V lost 0 bases and J lost 5; bases outside the gene matches: 5. CDR3 length equals 14 residues. Germline V gene sequence: CDR1 SGDLS, CDR2 YYNGEE. The CDR3: CASSVDGRSHEQYF. CDR3 in DNA: TGTGCCAGCAGCGTAGACGGGAGGTCCCACGAGCAGTACTTC.

This clonotype has just a few counts. The genes are TRBV25-1 and TRBJ2-1, with D possibly being TRBD2 (6 bases). V was clipped by 4 bases and J by 8 bases, with 12 bases between them. The CDR3 length is 13 residues. Germline V gene data show CDR1 as MGHDK and CDR2 as SYGVNS. The CDR3 sequence: CASSVGVADEQFF. The DNA of the CDR3 is TGTGCCAGCAGTGTAGGGGTAGCGGATGAGCAGTTCTTC.

This clonotype was detected a few times. The junction departs from the called germline gene at one end, perhaps through a read error. The chain joins TRBV11-3 to TRBJ2-7, with D perhaps TRBD1 or TRBD2 (7 bases each). Per the germline V gene, CDR1 is SGHNT and CDR2 is YENEEA. CDR3 length equals 16 residues. The CDR3 DNA reads as TGTGCCAGCAGCTTAACGACCCCCGGGGGGACAGAGACCCAGTGCTTC. Translated: CASSLTTPGGTETQCF.

This clonotype was counted between two and nine times. Since a much larger clone is just one base distant, this may be a read error. J is TRBJ2-1 and V is TRBV29-1; 11 bases fit TRBD2. The germline CDR1 and CDR2 sequences are SQVTM and ANQGSEA. There are 15 residues in the CDR3. Trimming removed 7 bases from V and 0 bases from J; junction bases left unmatched: 5. The chain's CDR3 is CSAYSGRASYNEQFF. The CDR3, as DNA: TGCAGCGCCTATAGCGGGAGGGCCTCCTACAATGAGCAGTTCTTC.

This clonotype was counted only a few times. The V gene is TRBV2, the J gene TRBJ2-5; TRBD1 matches 7 bases. The CDR3 consists of 13 residues. V lost 6 bases, J lost 4 bases, and 5 bases stayed unmatched. Germline values: CDR1 SNHLY, CDR2 FYNNEI. The CDR3, as DNA: TGTGCCAGCAGGACCGGGACAGTAGAGACCCAGTACTTC. It encodes CASRTGTVETQYF.

About this clonotype itself: This may stem from a read error, because a much larger clone lies one nucleotide away. The rearrangement uses TRBV28 and TRBJ2-7, with D uncertain. The CDR3 totals 12 residues. Trimming removed 5 bases from V and 6 bases from J, with 11 bases in between. Germline V CDR1 and CDR2: MDHEN, SYDVKM. CDR3 sequence: CASSPGPCEQYF. The CDR3, as DNA: TGTGCCAGCAGTCCCGGCCCATGCGAGCAGTACTTC.

The chain joins TRBV18 to TRBJ2-2; 7 bases fit TRBD1. J gave up 6 bases and V 3 bases, and 4 bases lay outside the gene matches. CDR3 length: 14 amino acids. Per germline, CDR1 KGHSH and CDR2 LQKENI. CDR3 protein: CASSPDRVPGELFF. CDR3 coding DNA: TGTGCCAGCTCACCTGACAGGGTTCCCGGGGAGCTGTTTTTT.

The chain uses TRBV5-1 and TRBJ2-5, with 7 bases that match TRBD2. Per the germline V gene, CDR1 is SGHRS and CDR2 is YFSETQ. With V trimmed by 4 bases and J by 2 bases, 8 bases remained unmatched. There are 15 residues in the CDR3. The chain's CDR3 is CASSAGTNFQETQYF. The CDR3 bases are TGCGCCAGCAGCGCCGGGACTAATTTTCAAGAGACCCAGTACTTC. The whole variable domain, remainder taken from reference TRBV5-1 and TRBJ2-5, is KAGVTQTPRYLIKTRGQQVTLSCSPISGHRSVSWYQQTPGQGLQFLFEYFSETQRNKGNFPGRFSGRQFSNSRSEMNVSTLELGDSALYLCASSAGTNFQETQYFGPGTRLLVL.

This rearrangement joins TRBV5-1 to TRBJ2-1, with TRBD1 as a possible D gene (6 bases). Trimming took off 4 bases at V and 0 bases at J, with 14 bases between the two ends. Germline lookup yields CDR1 SGHRS and CDR2 YFSETQ. This CDR3 comprises 16 residues. The CDR3, as DNA: TGCGCCAGCAGCCCGACTGGACAGTTCTCCTACAATGAGCAGTTCTTC. Encoded protein: CASSPTGQFSYNEQFF.

This clonotype was seen more than once but under ten times. The chain recombines TRBV4-1 with TRBJ1-3, with unresolved D. Germline V gives CDR1 MGHRA, CDR2 YSYEKL. The V and J ends lost 1 base and 0 bases respectively, with 10 bases between them. This CDR3 has 16 amino acids. In DNA, the CDR3 is TGCGCCAGCAGCCAAGGGGGTTTCCGCTCTGGAAACACCATATATTTT. Its protein is CASSQGGFRSGNTIYF.

This clonotype was recorded a few times. The gene calls are TRBV20-1 and TRBJ2-1; 8 bases map to TRBD2. Unmatched junction bases numbered 7, after V lost 3 bases and J lost 0 bases. The CDR3 has 16 residues. The germline gives CDR1 DFQATT, CDR2 SNEGSKA (reference sequence). CDR3 sequence: CSASSGGASSYNEQFF. The CDR3 region has the DNA TGCAGTGCTAGCTCCGGGGGGGCGAGCTCCTACAATGAGCAGTTCTTC.

This clonotype has more than one count but fewer than ten. This chain joins TRBV14 and TRBJ2-3; 7 nucleotides match TRBD2. With 0 bases clipped from V and 9 bases from J, the junction kept 15 bases outside the gene matches. CDR3 length equals 17 residues. Germline values: CDR1 SGHDN, CDR2 FVKESK. CDR3 loop: CASSQERIAGHPPTQYF. The CDR3 nucleotides read TGTGCCAGCAGCCAAGAGCGGATAGCGGGCCATCCCCCGACGCAGTATTTT.

Regarding this clonotype: The junction differs from germline at one of its ends, possibly a read error. The chain carries TRBV12-3 or TRBV12-4 and TRBJ1-1, with D possibly being TRBD1 (6 bases). The CDR3 has 14 amino acids. CDR3 coding DNA: TGTACCAGCAGTTTAGGGCAGGGGACCCCTGAAGCTTTCTTT. It is translated as CTSSLGQGTPEAFF.

Ten or more counts support this clonotype. This chain connects TRBV6-6 to TRBJ2-2; D is unresolved. Trimming stripped 0 bases from V and 2 bases from J, with 10 bases between. The CDR3 covers 16 residues. Germline CDR1 is MNHNY and CDR2 is SVGAGI (reference sequence). The CDR3 bases are TGTGCCAGCAGTTACTCGGGGATGACCAACACCGGGGAGCTGTTTTTT. Its translation: CASSYSGMTNTGELFF.

The gene calls are TRBV7-2 and TRBJ2-3, with D hard to call. This CDR3 comprises 14 residues. Germline CDR1 is SGHTA and CDR2 is FQGNSA. Trimming left V 5 bases short and J 2 bases short, with 11 bases between. The CDR3 DNA is TGTGCCAGCAGCCAGAGGACCTACACAGATACGCAGTATTTT. This gives the protein CASSQRTYTDTQYF.

The table lists this clonotype with many counts. The V call is TRBV7-2, the J call TRBJ2-7; maybe TRBD2 (5 bases). CDR1 is SGHTA and CDR2 is FQGNSA in the germline V gene. V lost 5 bases and J lost 4, with 18 bases in between. This CDR3 has 15 residues. The CDR3 DNA follows: TGTGCCAGCAGCAAGGACTCCCGGGCCCTTTACGAGCAGTACTTC. Translation gives CASSKDSRALYEQYF.

This clonotype was counted at least ten times. The chain joins TRBV4-1 to TRBJ2-1; TRBD2 matches 8 bases. J gave up 6 bases and V 2 bases, and 12 bases lay outside the gene matches. The germline V gene encodes CDR1 MGHRA and CDR2 YSYEKL. This CDR3 has 17 residues. CDR3 sequence reads: CASSQLRTSGAGNEQFF. CDR3 nucleotide sequence: TGCGCCAGCAGCCAACTCCGAACTAGCGGCGCTGGCAATGAGCAGTTCTTC.

This clonotype was detected once. The V call is TRBV12-3 or TRBV12-4, the J call TRBJ2-5; no reliable D call. The DNA matches TRBJ2-7 better at its end, which makes the J call doubtful. This CDR3 region has 14 residues. In nucleotides, the CDR3 is TGTGCCAGCAGTCAGGACGTAAGTAGCCACGAGCAGTACTTC. Translated: CASSQDVSSHEQYF.